This T cell receptor beta chain is drawn from a study of multiple sclerosis patients with progressive multifocal leukoencephalopathy. Study as a whole: Longitudinal control samples came from natalizumab-treated multiple sclerosis patients without PML.

Time point defined: before natalizumab initiation. T0 refers to blood drawn before natalizumab was first infused. The protocol was immunoSEQ multiplex PCR, while the TCRdb copy is restricted to in-frame clones and leaves out a portion. The table includes around 30,000 clones, 89% detected once. From germline, CDR1 is SGHVS and CDR2 FQNEAQ. Trimming shortened V by 1 base and J by 4 bases, and 4 bases separated the two germline ends. The CDR3 runs 12 residues. The chain links TRBV7-8 to TRBJ2-5; D ambiguous. This clonotype was sampled from a human donor with multiple sclerosis. The sequencing input was PBMCs. The CDR3 bases are TGTGCCAGCAGCTTAGTCGCAGAGACCCAGTACTTC. Its translation is CASSLVAETQYF.